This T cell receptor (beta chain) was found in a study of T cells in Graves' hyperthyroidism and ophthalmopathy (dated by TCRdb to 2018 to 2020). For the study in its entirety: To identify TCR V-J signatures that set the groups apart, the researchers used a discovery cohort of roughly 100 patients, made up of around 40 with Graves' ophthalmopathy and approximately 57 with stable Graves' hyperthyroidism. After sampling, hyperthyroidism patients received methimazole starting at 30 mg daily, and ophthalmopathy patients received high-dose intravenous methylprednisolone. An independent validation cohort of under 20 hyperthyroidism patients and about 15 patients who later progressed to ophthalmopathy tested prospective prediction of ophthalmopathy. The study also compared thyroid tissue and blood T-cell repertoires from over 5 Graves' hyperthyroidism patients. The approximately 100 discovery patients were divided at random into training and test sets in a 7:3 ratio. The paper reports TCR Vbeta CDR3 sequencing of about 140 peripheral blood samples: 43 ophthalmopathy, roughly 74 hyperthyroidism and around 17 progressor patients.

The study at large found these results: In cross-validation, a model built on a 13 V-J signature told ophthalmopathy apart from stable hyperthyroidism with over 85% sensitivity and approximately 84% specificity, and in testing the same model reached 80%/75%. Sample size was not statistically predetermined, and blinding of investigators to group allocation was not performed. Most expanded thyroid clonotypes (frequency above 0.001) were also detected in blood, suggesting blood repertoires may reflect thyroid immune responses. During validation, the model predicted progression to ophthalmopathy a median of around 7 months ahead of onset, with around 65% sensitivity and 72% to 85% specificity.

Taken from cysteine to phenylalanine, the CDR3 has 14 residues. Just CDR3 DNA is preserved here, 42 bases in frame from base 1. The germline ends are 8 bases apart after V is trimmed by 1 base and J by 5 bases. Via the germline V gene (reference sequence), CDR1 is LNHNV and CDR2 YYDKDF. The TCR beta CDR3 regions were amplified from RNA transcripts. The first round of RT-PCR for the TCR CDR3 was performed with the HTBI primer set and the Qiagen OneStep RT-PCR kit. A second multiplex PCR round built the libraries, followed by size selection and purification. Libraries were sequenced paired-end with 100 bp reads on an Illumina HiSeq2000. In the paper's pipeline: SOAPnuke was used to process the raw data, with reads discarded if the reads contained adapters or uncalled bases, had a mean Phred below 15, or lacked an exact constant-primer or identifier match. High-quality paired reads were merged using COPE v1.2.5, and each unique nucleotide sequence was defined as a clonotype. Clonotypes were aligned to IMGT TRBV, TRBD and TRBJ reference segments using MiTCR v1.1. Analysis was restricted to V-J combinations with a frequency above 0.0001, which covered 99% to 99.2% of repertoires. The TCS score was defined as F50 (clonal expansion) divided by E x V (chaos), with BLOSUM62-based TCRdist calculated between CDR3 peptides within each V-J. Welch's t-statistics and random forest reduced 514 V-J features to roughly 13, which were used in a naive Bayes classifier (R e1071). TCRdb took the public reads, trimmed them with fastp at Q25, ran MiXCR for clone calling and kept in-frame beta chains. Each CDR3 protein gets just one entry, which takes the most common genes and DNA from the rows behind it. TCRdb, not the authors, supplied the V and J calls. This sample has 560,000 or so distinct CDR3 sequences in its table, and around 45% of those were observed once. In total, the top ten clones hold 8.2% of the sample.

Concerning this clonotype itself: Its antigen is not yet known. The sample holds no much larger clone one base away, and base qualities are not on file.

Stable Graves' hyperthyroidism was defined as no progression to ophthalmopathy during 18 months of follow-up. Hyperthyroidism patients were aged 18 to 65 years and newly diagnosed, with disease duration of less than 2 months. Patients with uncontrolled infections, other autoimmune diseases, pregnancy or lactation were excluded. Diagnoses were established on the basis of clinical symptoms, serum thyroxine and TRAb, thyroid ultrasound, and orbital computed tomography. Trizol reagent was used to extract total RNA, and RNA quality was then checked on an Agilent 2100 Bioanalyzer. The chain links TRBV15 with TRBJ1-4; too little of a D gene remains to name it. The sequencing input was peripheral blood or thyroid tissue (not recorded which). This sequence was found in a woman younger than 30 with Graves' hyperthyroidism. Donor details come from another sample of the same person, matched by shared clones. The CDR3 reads CATSRVPRNEKLFF. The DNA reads TGTGCCACCAGCAGAGTTCCAAGGAATGAAAAACTGTTTTTT.